The clone carrying this T cell receptor (beta chain) was detected once. Its antigen remains unknown. The CD8 memory fraction combined CD45RO+ cells with TemRA cells (CCR7-negative CD45RA+). The sample is drawn from a study of shared clonotypes between healthy human individuals. Looking at the study overall: Donors were a couple of women and a few men aged 18 to 49.

Replicate PCRs for sorted subsets used approximately 190 ng DNA; this equaled 33,000 or so T cell genomes. The data were produced by immunoSEQ multiplex PCR, yet TCRdb's version contains in-frame clones alone and is incomplete. Among under 85,000 clones listed, around 57% were seen once. Regarding the study as a whole: It was the non-shared clonotypes that had lower generation probabilities than clonotypes shared by all four donors.

The CDR3 is 11 residues long. Trimming took 8 bases from V and 4 from J, leaving 12 bases between them. CDR1 is GTSNPN and CDR2 is SVGIG in the germline V gene (reference sequence). The receptor was derived from a man aged 30-40 years in good health. V gene TRBV30 combines with J gene TRBJ2-7; D tentatively fits TRBD1 or TRBD2 (5 bases each). The sample was memory CD8+ T cells sorted from blood. The subset here: CD45RO+ cells pooled with CCR7-negative TemRA cells. The chain's CDR3 is CAGGSSYEQYF. CDR3 sequence (DNA): TGTGCCGGGGGTTCAAGTTACGAGCAGTACTTC. Using reference TRBV30 and TRBJ2-7 for the parts outside the CDR3, the full variable domain is SQTIHQWPATLVQPVGSPLSLECTVEGTSNPNLYWYRQAAGRGLQLLFYSVGIGQISSEVPQNLSASRPQDRQFILSSKKLLLSDSGFYLCAGGSSYEQYFGPGTRLTVT.